The source of this T cell receptor (beta chain) is a study of T cell clonotyping in hematopoietic cell transplantation (dated by TCRdb to the early 2020s). Study-level background: Recipient samples taken before transplant were collected after cytoreduction. In the study, around 140 blood samples were gathered from over 30 consecutive transplant recipients and their related donors. Patient recruitment ran from 2015 to January 2017, and follow-up continued until late 2020 or death.

A note on this clone: Its antigen is currently not known. Base quality data are lacking; no much larger clone is found one base away.

The cysteine opens and the phenylalanine closes a CDR3 of 10 amino acids. Left in the record is the CDR3 DNA by itself, 30 bases read in frame from the first base. The CDR1 and CDR2 encoded by the germline V gene are SQVTM and ANQGSEA. The V and J ends are trimmed by 7 bases and 1 base, leaving 4 bases between them. Read against the paper, the sample's time point label means: recipient sample about 28 days before transplant, after cytoreduction. Blood from recipients was drawn roughly 28 days before transplant, then again at days 30, 100 and 180 after transplant. Nuclei Lysis Solution was used to extract genomic DNA from fresh or cryopreserved unfractionated peripheral blood mononuclear cells. Overall study outcomes, separate from this receptor: Just a small fraction of recipient repertoires overlapped with donor repertoires, and more than 95% appeared de novo at the given depth. After transplant, TCR diversity in recipients dropped, and pathologically expanded clonotypes increased progressively from day 30 to day 180. Sample size was limited, and cells were not sorted, so CD4 and CD8 repertoire contributions could not be separated. Broader TCR repertoire diversity after transplant was predicted by Inverse Simpson Index values from donors and from recipients before transplant.

TCR beta CDR3 regions were amplified from genomic DNA with the immunoSEQ assay, a bias-controlled multiplex PCR using V- and J-specific primers. In a second PCR step, a proprietary barcode and Illumina adapter sequences were attached to the CDR3 amplicons. An Illumina MiSeq instrument was used for sequencing of the CDR3 libraries. Per the source publication's procedure: Export and quality control were done with immunoSEQ Analyzer 3.0, while downstream analyses used R Bioconductor and Immunarch. Only productive rearrangements in the normalized downsampled data set were used to calculate repertoire metrics. In the normalized cohort, a clonotype counted as pathologically expanded if the clonotype was larger than 5 templates. The Inverse Simpson Index served as the measure of repertoire diversity. The non-normalized data set was used for CMV-specificity analyses so that all clonotypes could be captured. TCRdb limited this immuneACCESS table to in-frame rearrangements with V and J called. A share of clones is missing; checked studies link under half to unresolved V genes, and the rest is unexplained. The V and J calls and clone size are taken from that table; D and trimming were inferred from the DNA. The sample table shows around 24,000 clones, and around 80% are seen once. Roughly 22% of the sample is held by the ten biggest clonotypes.

This clonotype originated in a woman aged 55-69 years with acute myeloid leukemia. Some clones in this sample may be carry-over from other donors' samples. The chain joins TRBV29-1 to TRBJ1-1, with the D gene too uncertain to name. This sample comprised peripheral blood mononuclear cells, obtained before stem cell transplant. The CDR3 amino acid sequence is: CSAQNTEAFF. The sequence in DNA is TGCAGCGCCCAGAACACTGAAGCTTTCTTT.